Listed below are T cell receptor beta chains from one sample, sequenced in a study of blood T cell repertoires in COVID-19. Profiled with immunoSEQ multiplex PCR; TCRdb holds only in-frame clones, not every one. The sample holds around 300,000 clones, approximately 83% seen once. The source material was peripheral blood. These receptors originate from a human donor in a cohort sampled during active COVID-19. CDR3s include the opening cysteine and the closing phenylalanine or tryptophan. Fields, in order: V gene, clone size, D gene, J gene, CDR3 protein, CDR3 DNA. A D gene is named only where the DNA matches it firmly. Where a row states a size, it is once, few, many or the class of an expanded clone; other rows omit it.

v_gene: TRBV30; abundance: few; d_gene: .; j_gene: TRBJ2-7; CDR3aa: CAWSAVGPYEQYF; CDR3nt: TGTGCCTGGAGCGCCGTTGGGCCCTACGAGCAGTACTTC
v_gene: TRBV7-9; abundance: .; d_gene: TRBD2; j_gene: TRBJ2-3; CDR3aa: CASSAGTSGTTDTQYF; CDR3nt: TGTGCCAGCAGCGCCGGGACTAGCGGTACCACAGATACGCAGTATTTT
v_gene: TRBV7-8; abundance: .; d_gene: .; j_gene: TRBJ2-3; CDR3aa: CASSLRSSIDRGWTDTQYF; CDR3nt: TGTGCCAGCAGCCTCCGGTCATCGATTGACCGAGGTTGGACAGATACGCAGTATTTT
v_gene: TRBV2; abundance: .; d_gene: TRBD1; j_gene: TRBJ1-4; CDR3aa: CASSRDSNEKLFF; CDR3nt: TGTGCCAGCAGTCGGGACAGTAATGAAAAACTGTTTTTT
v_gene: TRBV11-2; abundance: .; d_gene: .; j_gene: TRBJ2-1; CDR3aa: CASSSLRGGKANEQFF; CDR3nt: TGTGCCAGCAGCTCCCTAAGGGGGGGCAAGGCCAATGAGCAGTTCTTC
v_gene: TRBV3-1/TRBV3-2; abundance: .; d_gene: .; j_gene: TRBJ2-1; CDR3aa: CASSQNAVEQFF; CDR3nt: TGTGCCAGCAGCCAGAATGCGGTTGAGCAGTTCTTC
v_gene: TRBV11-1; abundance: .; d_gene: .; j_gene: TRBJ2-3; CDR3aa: CASSKTVLSTDTQYF; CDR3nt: TGTGCCAGCAGCAAGACAGTCTTGAGCACAGATACGCAGTATTTT
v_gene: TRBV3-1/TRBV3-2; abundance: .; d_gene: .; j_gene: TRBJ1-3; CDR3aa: CASSRTSGAGNTIYF; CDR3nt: TGTGCCAGCAGCCGAACCTCAGGGGCTGGAAACACCATATATTTT
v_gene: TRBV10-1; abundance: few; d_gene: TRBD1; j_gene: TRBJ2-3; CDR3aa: CASSQRTGRNTQYF; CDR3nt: TGCGCCAGCAGCCAACGGACAGGGCGCAATACGCAGTATTTT
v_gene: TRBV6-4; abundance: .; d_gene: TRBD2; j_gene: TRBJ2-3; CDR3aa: CASSETSRSTDTQYF; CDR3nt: TGTGCCAGCAGTGAGACTAGCCGTAGCACAGATACGCAGTATTTT
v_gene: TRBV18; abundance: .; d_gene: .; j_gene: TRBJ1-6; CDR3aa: CASSSNNSPLHF; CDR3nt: TGTGCCAGCTCGTCAAATAATTCACCCCTCCACTTT
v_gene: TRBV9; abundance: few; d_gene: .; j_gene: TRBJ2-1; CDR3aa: CASSITGYNEQFF; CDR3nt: TGTGCCAGCAGCATAACAGGGTACAATGAGCAGTTCTTC
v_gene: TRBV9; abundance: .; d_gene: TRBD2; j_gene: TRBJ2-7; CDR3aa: CASSVSASGYEQYF; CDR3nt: TGTGCCAGCAGCGTATCGGCTAGCGGCTACGAGCAGTACTTC
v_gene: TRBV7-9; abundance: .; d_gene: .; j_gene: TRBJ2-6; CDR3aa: CASSISGANVLTF; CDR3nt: TGTGCCAGCAGCATATCTGGGGCCAACGTCCTGACTTTC
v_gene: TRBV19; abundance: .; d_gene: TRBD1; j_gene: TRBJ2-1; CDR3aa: CASGPTGTGGDYEQFF; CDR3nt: TGTGCCAGCGGACCGACCGGGACAGGGGGGGATTATGAGCAGTTCTTC
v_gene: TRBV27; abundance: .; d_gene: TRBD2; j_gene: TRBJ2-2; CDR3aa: CASRYPSGRAGELFF; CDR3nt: TGTGCCAGCAGATACCCTAGCGGGAGGGCCGGGGAGCTGTTTTTT
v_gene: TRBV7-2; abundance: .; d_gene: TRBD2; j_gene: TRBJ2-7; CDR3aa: CASSLSGAGGTYEQYF; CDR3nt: TGTGCCAGCAGCTTATCGGGAGCGGGAGGGACCTACGAGCAGTACTTC
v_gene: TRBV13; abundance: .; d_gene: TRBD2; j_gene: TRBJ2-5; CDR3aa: CASSFRKTSGPKETQYF; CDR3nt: TGTGCCAGCAGCTTTCGGAAGACTAGCGGGCCTAAAGAGACCCAGTACTTC
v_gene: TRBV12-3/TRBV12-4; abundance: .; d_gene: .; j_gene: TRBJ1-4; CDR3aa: CASGLGGSEKLFF; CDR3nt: TGTGCCAGCGGGTTAGGAGGGAGTGAAAAACTGTTTTTT
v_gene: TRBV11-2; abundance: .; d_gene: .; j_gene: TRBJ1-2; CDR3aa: CASSLVGGPYGYTF; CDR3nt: TGTGCCAGCAGCTTAGTCGGCGGCCCTTATGGCTACACCTTC
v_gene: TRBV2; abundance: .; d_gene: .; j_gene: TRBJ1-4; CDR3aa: CASSNRVLNEKLFF; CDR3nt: TGTGCCAGCAGTAACCGGGTTCTTAATGAAAAACTGTTTTTT
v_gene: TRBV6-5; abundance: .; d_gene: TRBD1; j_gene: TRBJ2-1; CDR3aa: CASTAQGAEQFF; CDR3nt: TGTGCCAGCACCGCACAGGGGGCGGAGCAGTTCTTC
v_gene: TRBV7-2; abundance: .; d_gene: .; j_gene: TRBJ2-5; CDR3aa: CASSSGGTEKETQYF; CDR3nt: TGTGCCAGCAGCTCCGGCGGGACAGAAAAAGAGACCCAGTACTTC
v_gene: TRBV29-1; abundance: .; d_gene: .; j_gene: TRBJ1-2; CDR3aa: CSVDDSNYGYTF; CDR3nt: TGCAGCGTTGACGACAGTAACTATGGCTACACCTTC
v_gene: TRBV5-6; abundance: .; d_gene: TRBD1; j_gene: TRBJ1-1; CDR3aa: CASSHRDRATEAFF; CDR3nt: TGTGCCAGCAGCCACCGGGACAGGGCCACGGAAGCTTTCTTT
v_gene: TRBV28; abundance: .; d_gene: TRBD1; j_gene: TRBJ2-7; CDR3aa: CASSLSSGGAGYEQYF; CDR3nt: TGTGCCAGCAGTTTATCATCAGGGGGCGCGGGGTACGAGCAGTACTTC
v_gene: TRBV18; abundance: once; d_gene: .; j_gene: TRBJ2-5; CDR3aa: CASSPYVEETQYF; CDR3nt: TGTGCCAGCTCACCATACGTAGAAGAGACCCAGTACTTC
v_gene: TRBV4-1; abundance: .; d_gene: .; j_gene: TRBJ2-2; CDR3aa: CASSRGGADTGELFF; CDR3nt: TGCGCCAGCAGCCGAGGTGGAGCGGACACCGGGGAGCTGTTTTTT
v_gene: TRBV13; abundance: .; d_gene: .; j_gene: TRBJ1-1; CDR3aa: CASSILGGPSPEAFF; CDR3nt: TGTGCCAGCAGCATTCTGGGCGGGCCATCACCTGAAGCTTTCTTT
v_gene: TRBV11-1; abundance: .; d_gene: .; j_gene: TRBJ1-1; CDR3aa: CASSLAEQGNTEAFF; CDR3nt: TGTGCCAGCAGCTTAGCGGAACAGGGTAACACTGAAGCTTTCTTT
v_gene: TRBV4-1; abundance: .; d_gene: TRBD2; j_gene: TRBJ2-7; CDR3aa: CASSQTGLAGVEQYF; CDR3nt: TGCGCCAGCAGCCAAACGGGGCTAGCGGGAGTCGAGCAGTACTTC
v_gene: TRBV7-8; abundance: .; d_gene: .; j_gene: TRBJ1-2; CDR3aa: CASSQQYYGYTF; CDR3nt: TGTGCCAGCAGCCAACAGTACTATGGCTACACCTTC
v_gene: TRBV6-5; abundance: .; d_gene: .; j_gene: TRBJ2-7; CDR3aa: CASSYAGRGEQYF; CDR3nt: TGTGCCAGCAGTTACGCTGGAAGGGGCGAGCAGTACTTC
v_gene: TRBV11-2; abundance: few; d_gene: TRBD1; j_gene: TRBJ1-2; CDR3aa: CASSLSGGGYTF; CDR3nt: TGTGCCAGCAGCTTATCAGGGGGTGGCTACACCTTC
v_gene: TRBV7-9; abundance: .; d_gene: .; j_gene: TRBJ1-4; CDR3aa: CASSLQGSNEKLFF; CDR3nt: TGTGCCAGCAGCTTACAGGGGTCTAATGAAAAACTGTTTTTT
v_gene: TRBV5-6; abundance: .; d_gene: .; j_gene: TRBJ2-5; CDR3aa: CASSGGSGTQYF; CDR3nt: TGTGCCAGCAGCGGAGGGAGCGGGACCCAGTACTTC
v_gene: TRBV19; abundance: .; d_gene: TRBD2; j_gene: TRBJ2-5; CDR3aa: CASSISAGLAAQETQYF; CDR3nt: TGTGCCAGTAGTATAAGCGCCGGACTAGCGGCACAAGAGACCCAGTACTTC
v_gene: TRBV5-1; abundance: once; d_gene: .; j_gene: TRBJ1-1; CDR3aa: CASSLRVEDTEAFF; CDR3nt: TGCGCCAGCAGCCTCAGGGTAGAAGACACTGAAGCTTTCTTT
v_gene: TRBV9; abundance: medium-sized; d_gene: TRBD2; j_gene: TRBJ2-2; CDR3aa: CASSDRKASGNLYGELFF; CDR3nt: TGTGCCAGCAGCGATAGAAAGGCTAGCGGGAATCTCTACGGGGAGCTGTTTTTT
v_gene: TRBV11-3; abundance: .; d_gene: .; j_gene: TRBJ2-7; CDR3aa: CASSLNQGYEQYF; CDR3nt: TGTGCCAGCAGCTTAAACCAGGGGTACGAGCAGTACTTC
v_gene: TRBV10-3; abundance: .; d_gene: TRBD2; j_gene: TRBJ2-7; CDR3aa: CATPRAGGPGPYYEQYF; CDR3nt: TGTGCCACCCCCAGGGCGGGAGGCCCCGGACCTTACTACGAGCAGTACTTC
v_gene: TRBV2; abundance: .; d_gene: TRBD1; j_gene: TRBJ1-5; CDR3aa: CASSEARGGLQPQHF; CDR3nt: TGTGCCAGCAGTGAAGCGCGAGGGGGCCTTCAGCCCCAGCATTTT
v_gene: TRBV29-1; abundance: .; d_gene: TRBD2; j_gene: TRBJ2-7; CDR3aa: CSVVGTSYEQYF; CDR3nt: TGCAGCGTTGTAGGGACTAGCTACGAGCAGTACTTC
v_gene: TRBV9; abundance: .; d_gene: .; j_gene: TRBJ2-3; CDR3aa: CASSVVGTSPDTQYF; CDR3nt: TGTGCCAGCAGCGTAGTTGGGACATCCCCAGATACGCAGTATTTT
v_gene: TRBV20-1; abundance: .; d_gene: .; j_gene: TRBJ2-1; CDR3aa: CSALAYEQFF; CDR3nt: TGCAGTGCATTAGCGTATGAGCAGTTCTTC
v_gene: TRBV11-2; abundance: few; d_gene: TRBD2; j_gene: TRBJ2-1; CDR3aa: CASRSGLDANEQFF; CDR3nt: TGTGCCAGCAGATCCGGACTAGATGCGAATGAGCAGTTCTTC
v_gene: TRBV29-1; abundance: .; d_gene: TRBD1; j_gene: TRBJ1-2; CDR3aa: CSVETSGGFHTLWGYTF; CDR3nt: TGCAGCGTCGAAACCTCAGGGGGCTTCCATACGCTCTGGGGCTACACCTTC
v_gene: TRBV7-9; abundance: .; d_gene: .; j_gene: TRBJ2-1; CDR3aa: CASSPNGLGAYNEQFF; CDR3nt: TGTGCCAGCAGCCCCAACGGCCTAGGGGCCTACAATGAGCAGTTCTTC